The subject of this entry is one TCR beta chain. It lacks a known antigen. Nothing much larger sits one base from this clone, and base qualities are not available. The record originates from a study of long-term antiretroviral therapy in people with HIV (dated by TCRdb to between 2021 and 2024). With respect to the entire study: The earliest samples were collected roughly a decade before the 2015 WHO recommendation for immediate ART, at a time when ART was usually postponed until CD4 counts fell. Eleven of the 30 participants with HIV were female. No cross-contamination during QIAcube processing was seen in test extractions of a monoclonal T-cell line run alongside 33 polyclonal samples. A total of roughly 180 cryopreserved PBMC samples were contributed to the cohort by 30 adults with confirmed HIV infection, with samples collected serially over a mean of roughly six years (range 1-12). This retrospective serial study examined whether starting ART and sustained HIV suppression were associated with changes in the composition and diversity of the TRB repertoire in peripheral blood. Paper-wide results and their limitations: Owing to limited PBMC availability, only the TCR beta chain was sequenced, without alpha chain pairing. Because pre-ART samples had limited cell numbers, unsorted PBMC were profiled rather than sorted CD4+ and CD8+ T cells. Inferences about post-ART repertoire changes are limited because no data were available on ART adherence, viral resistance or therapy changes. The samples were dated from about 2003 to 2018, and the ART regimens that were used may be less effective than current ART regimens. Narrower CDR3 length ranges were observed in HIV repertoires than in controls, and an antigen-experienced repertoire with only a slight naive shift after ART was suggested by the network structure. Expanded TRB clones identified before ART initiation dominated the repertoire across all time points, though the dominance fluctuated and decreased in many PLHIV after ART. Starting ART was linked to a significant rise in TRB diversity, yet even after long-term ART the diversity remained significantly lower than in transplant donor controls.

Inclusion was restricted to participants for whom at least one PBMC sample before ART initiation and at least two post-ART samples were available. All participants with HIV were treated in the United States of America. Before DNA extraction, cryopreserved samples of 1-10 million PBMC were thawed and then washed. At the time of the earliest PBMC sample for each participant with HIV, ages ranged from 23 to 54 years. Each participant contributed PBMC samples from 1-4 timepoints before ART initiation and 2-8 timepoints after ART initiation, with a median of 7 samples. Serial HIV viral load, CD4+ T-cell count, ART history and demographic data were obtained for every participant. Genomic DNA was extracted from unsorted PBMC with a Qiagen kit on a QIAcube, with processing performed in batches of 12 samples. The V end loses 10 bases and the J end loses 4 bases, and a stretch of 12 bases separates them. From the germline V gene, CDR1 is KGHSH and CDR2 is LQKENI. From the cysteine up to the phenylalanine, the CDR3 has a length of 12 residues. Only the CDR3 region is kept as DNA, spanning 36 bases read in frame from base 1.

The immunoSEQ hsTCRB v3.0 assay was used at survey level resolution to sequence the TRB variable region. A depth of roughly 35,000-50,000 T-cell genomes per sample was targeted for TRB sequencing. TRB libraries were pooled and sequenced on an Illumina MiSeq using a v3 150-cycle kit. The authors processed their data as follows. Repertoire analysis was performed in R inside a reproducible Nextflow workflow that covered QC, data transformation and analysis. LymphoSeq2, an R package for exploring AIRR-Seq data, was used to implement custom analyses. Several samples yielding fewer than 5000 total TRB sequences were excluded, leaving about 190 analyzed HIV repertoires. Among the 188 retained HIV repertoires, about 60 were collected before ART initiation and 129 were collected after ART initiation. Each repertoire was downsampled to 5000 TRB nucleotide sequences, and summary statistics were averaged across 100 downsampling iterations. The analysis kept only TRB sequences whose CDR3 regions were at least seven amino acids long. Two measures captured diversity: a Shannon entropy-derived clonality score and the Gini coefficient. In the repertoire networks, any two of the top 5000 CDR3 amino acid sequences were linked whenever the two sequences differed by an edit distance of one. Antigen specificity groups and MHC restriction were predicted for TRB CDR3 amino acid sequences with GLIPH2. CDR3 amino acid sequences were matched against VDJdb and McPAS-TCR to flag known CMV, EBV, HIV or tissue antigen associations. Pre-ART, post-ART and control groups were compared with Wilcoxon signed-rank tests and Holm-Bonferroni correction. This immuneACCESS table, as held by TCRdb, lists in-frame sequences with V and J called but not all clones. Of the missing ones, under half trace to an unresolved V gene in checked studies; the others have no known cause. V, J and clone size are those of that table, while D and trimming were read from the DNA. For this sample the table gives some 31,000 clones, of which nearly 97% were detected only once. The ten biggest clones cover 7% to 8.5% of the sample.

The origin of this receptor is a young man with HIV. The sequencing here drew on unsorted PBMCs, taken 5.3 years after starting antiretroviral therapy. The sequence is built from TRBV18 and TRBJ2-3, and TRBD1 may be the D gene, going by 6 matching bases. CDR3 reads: CANRASADTQYF. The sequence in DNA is TGTGCCAACAGGGCTTCTGCAGATACGCAGTATTTT.